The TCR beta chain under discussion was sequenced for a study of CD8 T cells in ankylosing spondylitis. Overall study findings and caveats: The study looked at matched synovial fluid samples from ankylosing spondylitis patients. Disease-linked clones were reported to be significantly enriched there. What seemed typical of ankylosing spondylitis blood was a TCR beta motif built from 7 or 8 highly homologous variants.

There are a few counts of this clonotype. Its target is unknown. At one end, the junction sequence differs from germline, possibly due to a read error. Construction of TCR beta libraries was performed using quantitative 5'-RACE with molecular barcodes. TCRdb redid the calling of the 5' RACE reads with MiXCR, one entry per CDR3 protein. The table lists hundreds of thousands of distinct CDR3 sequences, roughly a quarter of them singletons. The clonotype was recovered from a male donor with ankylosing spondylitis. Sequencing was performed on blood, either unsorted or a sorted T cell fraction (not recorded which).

Here the CDR3 DNA reads TGTGCCAGCAGTTTAAGACATGGGGAGACCAAGTACTTC. Translating it yields CASSLRHGETKYF. The chain carries TRBV12-3 or TRBV12-4 and TRBJ2-5; maybe TRBD2 (5 bases). The CDR3 length is 13 residues.